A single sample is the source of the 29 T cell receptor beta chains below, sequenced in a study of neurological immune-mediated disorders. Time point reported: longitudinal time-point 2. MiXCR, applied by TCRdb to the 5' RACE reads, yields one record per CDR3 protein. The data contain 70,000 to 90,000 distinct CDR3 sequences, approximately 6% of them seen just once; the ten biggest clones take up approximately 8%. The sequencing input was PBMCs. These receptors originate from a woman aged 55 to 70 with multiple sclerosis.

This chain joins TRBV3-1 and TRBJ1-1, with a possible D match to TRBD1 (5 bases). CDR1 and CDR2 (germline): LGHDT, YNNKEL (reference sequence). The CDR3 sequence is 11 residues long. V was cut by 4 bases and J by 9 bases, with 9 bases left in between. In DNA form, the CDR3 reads TGTGCCAGCAGCCTGGGGGTAAAAGCTTTCTTT. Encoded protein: CASSLGVKAFF.

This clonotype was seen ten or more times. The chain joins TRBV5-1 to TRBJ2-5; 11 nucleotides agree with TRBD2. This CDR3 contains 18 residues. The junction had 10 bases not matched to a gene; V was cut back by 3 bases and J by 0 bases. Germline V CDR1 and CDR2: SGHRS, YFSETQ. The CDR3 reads CASSSGLAGDDYQETQYF. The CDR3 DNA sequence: TGCGCCAGCAGCTCCGGACTAGCGGGCGACGATTACCAAGAGACCCAGTACTTC.

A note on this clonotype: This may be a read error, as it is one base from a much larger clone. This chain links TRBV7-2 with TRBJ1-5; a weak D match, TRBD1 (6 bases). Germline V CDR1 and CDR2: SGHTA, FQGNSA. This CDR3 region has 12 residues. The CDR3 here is CASGGGRGPHHF. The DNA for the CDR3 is TGTGCCAGCGGAGGGGGGCGGGGGCCCCATCATTTT.

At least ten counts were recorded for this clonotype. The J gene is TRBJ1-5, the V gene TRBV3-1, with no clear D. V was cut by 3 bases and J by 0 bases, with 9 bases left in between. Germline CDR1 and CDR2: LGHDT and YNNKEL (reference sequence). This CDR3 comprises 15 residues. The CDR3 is CASSQSGRSNQPQHF. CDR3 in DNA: TGTGCCAGCAGCCAGTCCGGGCGTAGCAATCAGCCCCAGCATTTT.

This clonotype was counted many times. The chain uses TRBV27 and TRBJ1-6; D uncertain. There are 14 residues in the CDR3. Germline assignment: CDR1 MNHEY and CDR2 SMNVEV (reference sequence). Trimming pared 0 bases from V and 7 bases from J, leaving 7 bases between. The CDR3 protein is CASSLSSRNSPLHF. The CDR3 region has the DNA TGTGCCAGCAGTTTATCGTCCAGGAATTCACCCCTCCACTTT.

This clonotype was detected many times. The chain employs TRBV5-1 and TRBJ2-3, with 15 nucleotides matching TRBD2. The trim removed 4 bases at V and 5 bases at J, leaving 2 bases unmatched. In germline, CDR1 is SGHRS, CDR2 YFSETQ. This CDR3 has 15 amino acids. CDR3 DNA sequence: TGCGCCAGCAGCCTGGGACTAGCGGGGGGAGATACGCAGTATTTT. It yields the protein CASSLGLAGGDTQYF.

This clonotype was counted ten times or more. The DNA of the CDR3 is TGTGCCAGCAGCCAAGCCCTGGCAGGGAAGTCCTACGAGCAGTACTTC. It encodes CASSQALAGKSYEQYF. V gene TRBV4-2 combines with J gene TRBJ2-7; tentatively, D is TRBD1 (5 bases). The CDR3 totals 16 residues. Trimming removed 1 base from V and 1 base from J, with 14 bases in between. Germline values: CDR1 LGHNA, CDR2 YNFKEQ.

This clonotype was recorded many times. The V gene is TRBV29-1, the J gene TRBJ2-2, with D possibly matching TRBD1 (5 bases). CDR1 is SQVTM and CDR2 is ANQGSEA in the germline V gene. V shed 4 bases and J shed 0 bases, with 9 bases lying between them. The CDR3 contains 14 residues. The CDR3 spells CSVGQSPNTGELFF. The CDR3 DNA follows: TGCAGCGTTGGACAGTCCCCGAACACCGGGGAGCTGTTTTTT.

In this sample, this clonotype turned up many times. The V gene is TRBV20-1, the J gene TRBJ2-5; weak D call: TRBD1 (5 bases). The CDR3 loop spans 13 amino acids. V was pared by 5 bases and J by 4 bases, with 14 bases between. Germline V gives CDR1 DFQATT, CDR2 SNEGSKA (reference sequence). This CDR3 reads CSAPRQTPETQYF. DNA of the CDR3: TGCAGTGCTCCGCGACAGACGCCAGAGACCCAGTACTTC.

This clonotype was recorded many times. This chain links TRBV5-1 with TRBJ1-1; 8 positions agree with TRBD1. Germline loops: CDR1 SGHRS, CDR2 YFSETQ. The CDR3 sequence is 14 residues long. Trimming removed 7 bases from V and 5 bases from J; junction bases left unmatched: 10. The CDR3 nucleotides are TGCGCCAGCGGGGTTCAGGGGGCAAGGACTGAAGCTTTCTTT. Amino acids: CASGVQGARTEAFF.

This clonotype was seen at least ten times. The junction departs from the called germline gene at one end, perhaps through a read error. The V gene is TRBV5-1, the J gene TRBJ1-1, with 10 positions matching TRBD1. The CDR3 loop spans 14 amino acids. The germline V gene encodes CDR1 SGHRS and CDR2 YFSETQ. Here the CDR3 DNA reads TGCGCCAGCAGCGCGGACAGGGGGAACTCTGAAGCTTTCTTT. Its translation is CASSADRGNSEAFF.

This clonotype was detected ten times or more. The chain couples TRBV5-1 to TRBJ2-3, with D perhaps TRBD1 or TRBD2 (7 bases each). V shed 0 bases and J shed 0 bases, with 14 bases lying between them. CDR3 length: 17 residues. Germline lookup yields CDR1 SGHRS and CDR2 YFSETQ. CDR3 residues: CASSLAPRGGSTDTQYF. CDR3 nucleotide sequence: TGCGCCAGCAGCTTGGCCCCCAGGGGGGGGAGCACAGATACGCAGTATTTT.

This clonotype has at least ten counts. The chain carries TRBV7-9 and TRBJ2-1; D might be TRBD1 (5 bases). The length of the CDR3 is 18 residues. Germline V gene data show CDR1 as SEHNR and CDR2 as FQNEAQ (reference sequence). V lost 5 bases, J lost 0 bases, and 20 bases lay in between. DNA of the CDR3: TGTGCCAGCAGCCCCGGGCAGGGCATCGCCAGCTCCTACAATGAGCAGTTCTTC. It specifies CASSPGQGIASSYNEQFF.

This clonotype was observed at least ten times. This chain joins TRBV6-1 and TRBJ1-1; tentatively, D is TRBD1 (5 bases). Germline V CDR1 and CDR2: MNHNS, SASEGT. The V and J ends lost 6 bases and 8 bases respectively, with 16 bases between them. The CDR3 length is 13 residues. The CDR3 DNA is TGTGCCAGCAGAGCCGGAGGGGCGGGCGAAGCTTTCTTT. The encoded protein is CASRAGGAGEAFF.

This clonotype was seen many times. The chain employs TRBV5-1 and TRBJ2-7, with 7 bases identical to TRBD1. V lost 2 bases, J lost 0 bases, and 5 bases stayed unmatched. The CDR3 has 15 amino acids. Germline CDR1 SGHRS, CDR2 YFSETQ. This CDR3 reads CASSFTGTDSYEQYF. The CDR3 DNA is TGCGCCAGCAGCTTCACCGGGACAGACTCCTACGAGCAGTACTTC.

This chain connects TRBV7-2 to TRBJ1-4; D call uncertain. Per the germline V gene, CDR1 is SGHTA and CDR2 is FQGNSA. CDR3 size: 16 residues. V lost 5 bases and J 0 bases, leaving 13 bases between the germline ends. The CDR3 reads CASSKMKVATNEKLFF. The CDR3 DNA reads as TGTGCCAGCAGCAAAATGAAAGTTGCAACTAATGAAAAACTGTTTTTT. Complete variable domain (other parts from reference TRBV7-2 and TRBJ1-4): GAGVSQSPSNKVTEKGKDVELRCDPISGHTALYWYRQSLGQGLEFLIYFQGNSAPDKSGLPSDRFSAERTGGSVSTLTIQRTQQEDSAVYLCASSKMKVATNEKLFFGSGTQLSVL.

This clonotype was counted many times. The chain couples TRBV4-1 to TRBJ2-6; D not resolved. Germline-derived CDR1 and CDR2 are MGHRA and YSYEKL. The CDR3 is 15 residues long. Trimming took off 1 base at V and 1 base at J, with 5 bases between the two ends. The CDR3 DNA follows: TGCGCCAGCAGCCAAGTTACGTCTGGGGCCAACGTCCTGACTTTC. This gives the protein CASSQVTSGANVLTF.

In DNA, the CDR3 is TGTGCCACTCGCTTGGGACAGTCCTACGAGCAGTACTTC. The encoded protein is CATRLGQSYEQYF. This sequence joins TRBV6-5 and TRBJ2-7; 7 bases are a match to TRBD1. The trim removed 10 bases at V and 1 base at J, leaving 7 bases unmatched. The CDR3 covers 13 residues. CDR1 is MNHEY and CDR2 is SVGAGI in the germline V gene.

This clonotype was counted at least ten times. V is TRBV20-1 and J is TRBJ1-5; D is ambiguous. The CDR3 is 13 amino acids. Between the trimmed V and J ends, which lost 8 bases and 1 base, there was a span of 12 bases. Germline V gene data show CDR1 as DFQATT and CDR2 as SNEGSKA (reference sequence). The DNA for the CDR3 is TGCAGTCCCTGGGCCTTCAGCAATCAGCCCCAGCATTTT. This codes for CSPWAFSNQPQHF.

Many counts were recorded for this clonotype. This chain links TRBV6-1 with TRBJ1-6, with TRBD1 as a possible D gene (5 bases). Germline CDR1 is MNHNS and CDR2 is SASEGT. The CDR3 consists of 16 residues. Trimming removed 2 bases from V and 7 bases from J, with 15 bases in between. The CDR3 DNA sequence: TGTGCCAGCAGTGAACCGGGTCAGGGCCGGAATTCACCCCTCCACTTT. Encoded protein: CASSEPGQGRNSPLHF.

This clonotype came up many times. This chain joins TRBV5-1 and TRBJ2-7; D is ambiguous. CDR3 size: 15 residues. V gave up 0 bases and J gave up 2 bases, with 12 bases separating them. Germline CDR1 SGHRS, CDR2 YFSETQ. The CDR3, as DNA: TGCGCCAGCAGCTTGGGGGCAGGTCACCCCTACGAGCAGTACTTC. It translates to CASSLGAGHPYEQYF.

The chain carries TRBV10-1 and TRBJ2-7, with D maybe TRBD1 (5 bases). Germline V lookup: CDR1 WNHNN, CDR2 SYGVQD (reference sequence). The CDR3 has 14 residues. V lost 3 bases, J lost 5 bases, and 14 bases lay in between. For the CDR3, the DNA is TGCGCCAGCAGTGAATCGGGCAGGGCCCACGAGCAGTACTTC. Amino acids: CASSESGRAHEQYF.

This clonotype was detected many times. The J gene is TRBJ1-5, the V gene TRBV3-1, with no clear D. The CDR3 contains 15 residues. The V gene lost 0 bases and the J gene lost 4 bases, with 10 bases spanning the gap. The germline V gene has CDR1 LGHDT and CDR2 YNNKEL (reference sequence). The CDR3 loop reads CASSQDLARNQPQHF. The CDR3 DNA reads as TGTGCCAGCAGCCAAGATCTTGCGCGTAATCAGCCCCAGCATTTT.

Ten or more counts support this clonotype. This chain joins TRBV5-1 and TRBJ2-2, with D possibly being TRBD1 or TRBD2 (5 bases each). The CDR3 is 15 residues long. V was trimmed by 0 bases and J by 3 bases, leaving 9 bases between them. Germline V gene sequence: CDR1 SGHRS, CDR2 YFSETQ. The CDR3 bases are TGCGCCAGCAGCTTGGGGGACGGCGACACCGGGGAGCTGTTTTTT. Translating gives CASSLGDGDTGELFF.

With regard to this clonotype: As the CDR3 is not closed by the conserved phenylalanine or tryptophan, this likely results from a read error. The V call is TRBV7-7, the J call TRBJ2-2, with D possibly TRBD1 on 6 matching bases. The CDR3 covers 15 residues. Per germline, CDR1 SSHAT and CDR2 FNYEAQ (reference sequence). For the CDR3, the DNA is TGTGCTAGCAGCTTTGGGACACTGAACACCGGGGAGCTGTTTCTT. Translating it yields CASSFGTLNTGELFL.

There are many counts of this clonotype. The CDR3 spells CASSLSGLGAFF. CDR3 DNA sequence: TGCGCCAGCAGCTTGTCAGGCCTGGGGGCTTTCTTT. The rearrangement links TRBV5-1 to TRBJ1-1, with D hard to call. CDR1 is SGHRS and CDR2 is YFSETQ in the germline V gene. Trimming pared 1 base from V and 11 bases from J, leaving 12 bases between. There are 12 residues in the CDR3. Drawing the rest from reference TRBV5-1 and TRBJ1-1, the complete variable domain is KAGVTQTPRYLIKTRGQQVTLSCSPISGHRSVSWYQQTPGQGLQFLFEYFSETQRNKGNFPGRFSGRQFSNSRSEMNVSTLELGDSALYLCASSLSGLGAFFGQGTRLTVV.

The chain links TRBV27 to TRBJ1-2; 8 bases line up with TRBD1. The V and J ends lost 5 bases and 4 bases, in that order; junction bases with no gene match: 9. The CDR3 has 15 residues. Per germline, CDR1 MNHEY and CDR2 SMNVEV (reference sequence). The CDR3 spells CASSQRTGFSYGYTF. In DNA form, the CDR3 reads TGTGCCAGCAGTCAACGGACAGGGTTTTCCTATGGCTACACCTTC.

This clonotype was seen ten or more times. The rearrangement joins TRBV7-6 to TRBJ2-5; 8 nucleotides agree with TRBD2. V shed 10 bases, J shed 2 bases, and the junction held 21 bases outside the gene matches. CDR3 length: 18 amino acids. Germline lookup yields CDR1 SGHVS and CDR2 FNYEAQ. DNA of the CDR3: TGTGCCACCCGCCAACTGTTTTCGGCGGGGGGATCGCAAGAGACCCAGTACTTC. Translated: CATRQLFSAGGSQETQYF.

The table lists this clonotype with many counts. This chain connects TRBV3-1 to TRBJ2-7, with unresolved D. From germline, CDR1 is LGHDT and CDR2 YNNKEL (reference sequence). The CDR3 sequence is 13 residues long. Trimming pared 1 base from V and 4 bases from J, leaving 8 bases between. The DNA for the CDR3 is TGTGCCAGCAGCCAAGGGACCGTATACGAGCAGTACTTC. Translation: CASSQGTVYEQYF.